Listed below are T cell receptor beta chains from one sample, sequenced in a study of cytomegalovirus exposure and HLA in healthy donors. The method was immunoSEQ multiplex PCR; TCRdb's version includes in-frame clones alone and lacks a portion of them. This table holds over 150,000 clones, approximately 82% found once. The sample was PBMCs. Every receptor here comes from a woman in her 30s in good health and CMV-seropositive. CDR3s include the opening cysteine and the closing phenylalanine or tryptophan. D genes are given only for firm matches. The size field is filled for only some rows; it gives once, few, many or a size class.

cdr3_aa: CASSFYPSGNNEQFF
cdr3_nt: TGTGCCAGCAGCTTTTATCCTAGCGGAAACAATGAGCAGTTCTTC
v_call: TRBV5-6
d_call: TRBD2
clone_size: .
j_call: TRBJ2-1

cdr3_aa: CASSRQGAEDTQYF
cdr3_nt: TGTGCCAGCAGCCGTCAGGGGGCGGAAGATACGCAGTATTTT
v_call: TRBV5-6
d_call: TRBD1
clone_size: .
j_call: TRBJ2-3

cdr3_aa: CASSDRRKVNEKLFF
cdr3_nt: TGTGCCAGCAGTGACAGGAGAAAGGTTAATGAAAAACTGTTTTTT
v_call: TRBV28
d_call: .
clone_size: once
j_call: TRBJ1-4

cdr3_aa: CAWSVAGNEQYF
cdr3_nt: TGTGCCTGGAGTGTGGCAGGGAACGAGCAGTACTTC
v_call: TRBV30
d_call: .
clone_size: .
j_call: TRBJ2-7

cdr3_aa: CASSLRGPAKNIQYF
cdr3_nt: TGTGCCAGCAGTTTACGCGGTCCAGCCAAAAACATTCAGTACTTC
v_call: TRBV28
d_call: .
clone_size: .
j_call: TRBJ2-4

cdr3_aa: CASSLFPTNEKLFF
cdr3_nt: TGTGCCAGCAGCTTATTCCCGACTAATGAAAAACTGTTTTTT
v_call: TRBV7-2
d_call: .
clone_size: few
j_call: TRBJ1-4

cdr3_aa: CASGRGRVGQETQYF
cdr3_nt: TGTGCCAGCGGCAGGGGCCGCGTTGGACAAGAGACCCAGTACTTC
v_call: TRBV6-5
d_call: .
clone_size: .
j_call: TRBJ2-5

cdr3_aa: CASSYYVTGQPQHF
cdr3_nt: TGTGCCAGCAGTTACTACGTTACAGGTCAGCCCCAGCATTTT
v_call: TRBV6-5
d_call: .
clone_size: .
j_call: TRBJ1-5

cdr3_aa: CSVGRGPRVFTEAFF
cdr3_nt: TGCAGCGTTGGCAGGGGGCCTCGGGTATTCACTGAAGCTTTCTTT
v_call: TRBV29-1
d_call: TRBD1
clone_size: few
j_call: TRBJ1-1

cdr3_aa: CAIRTGGTANYGYTF
cdr3_nt: TGTGCCATCCGGACAGGGGGTACAGCTAACTATGGCTACACCTTC
v_call: TRBV7-2
d_call: TRBD1
clone_size: .
j_call: TRBJ1-2

cdr3_aa: CASSGGAASSYNEQFF
cdr3_nt: TGTGCCAGTAGCGGAGGGGCTGCTAGCTCCTACAATGAGCAGTTCTTC
v_call: TRBV19
d_call: .
clone_size: .
j_call: TRBJ2-1

cdr3_aa: CASSLDRDTEAFF
cdr3_nt: TGTGCCAGCAGCCTCGACAGGGACACTGAAGCTTTCTTT
v_call: TRBV5-6
d_call: TRBD1
clone_size: .
j_call: TRBJ1-1

cdr3_aa: CSVDGTDSSNEQFF
cdr3_nt: TGCAGCGTTGATGGGACAGACTCTTCCAATGAGCAGTTCTTC
v_call: TRBV29-1
d_call: TRBD1
clone_size: .
j_call: TRBJ2-1

cdr3_aa: CASSVRDKGTEAFF
cdr3_nt: TGTGCCAGCAGCGTAAGGGACAAAGGGACTGAAGCTTTCTTT
v_call: TRBV6-1
d_call: .
clone_size: .
j_call: TRBJ1-1

cdr3_aa: CASDTGRATGELFF
cdr3_nt: TGTGCCAGCGATACGGGCAGGGCCACCGGGGAGCTGTTTTTT
v_call: TRBV6-1
d_call: .
clone_size: .
j_call: TRBJ2-2

cdr3_aa: CASSPATGSYNEQFF
cdr3_nt: TGTGCCAGCTCACCTGCGACAGGGTCCTACAATGAGCAGTTCTTC
v_call: TRBV18
d_call: TRBD1
clone_size: once
j_call: TRBJ2-1

cdr3_aa: CASSPGARIYEQYF
cdr3_nt: TGTGCCAGCAGCCCGGGTGCTCGGATCTACGAGCAGTACTTC
v_call: TRBV11-2
d_call: .
clone_size: .
j_call: TRBJ2-7

cdr3_aa: CASSERVNTGELFF
cdr3_nt: TGTGCCAGCAGTGAACGGGTGAACACCGGGGAGCTGTTTTTT
v_call: TRBV6-1
d_call: .
clone_size: .
j_call: TRBJ2-2

cdr3_aa: CASSQQGQGRNQPQHF
cdr3_nt: TGTGCCAGCAGCCAACAAGGACAGGGGAGAAATCAGCCCCAGCATTTT
v_call: TRBV7-8
d_call: TRBD1
clone_size: .
j_call: TRBJ1-5

cdr3_aa: CASSVGQGNEKLFF
cdr3_nt: TGTGCCAGCAGCGTGGGACAGGGGAATGAAAAACTGTTTTTT
v_call: TRBV7-9
d_call: TRBD1
clone_size: .
j_call: TRBJ1-4

cdr3_aa: CASSAEAVSNEQFF
cdr3_nt: TGTGCCAGCAGTGCAGAGGCAGTCAGCAATGAGCAGTTCTTC
v_call: TRBV6-4
d_call: .
clone_size: .
j_call: TRBJ2-1

cdr3_aa: CASSKTGLGAYNEQFF
cdr3_nt: TGTGCCAGCAGTAAAACAGGGTTAGGTGCCTACAATGAGCAGTTCTTC
v_call: TRBV7-3
d_call: .
clone_size: .
j_call: TRBJ2-1

cdr3_aa: CAWGITGIFGYTF
cdr3_nt: TGTGCCTGGGGGATAACAGGGATCTTTGGCTACACCTTC
v_call: TRBV30
d_call: .
clone_size: .
j_call: TRBJ1-2

cdr3_aa: CASSGTGRNQPQHF
cdr3_nt: TGTGCCAGCAGTGGGACAGGACGCAATCAGCCCCAGCATTTT
v_call: TRBV28
d_call: TRBD1
clone_size: .
j_call: TRBJ1-5

cdr3_aa: CASSKGQADGELFF
cdr3_nt: TGTGCCAGCAGCAAAGGACAGGCGGACGGGGAGCTGTTTTTT
v_call: TRBV11-3
d_call: TRBD1
clone_size: .
j_call: TRBJ2-2

cdr3_aa: CASSQGVAGVVAEAFF
cdr3_nt: TGCGCCAGCAGCCAAGGAGTGGCAGGGGTGGTCGCTGAAGCTTTCTTT
v_call: TRBV4-1
d_call: .
clone_size: .
j_call: TRBJ1-1

cdr3_aa: CASSLVGGDAYNEQFF
cdr3_nt: TGTGCCAGCAGCTTAGTGGGGGGGGACGCCTACAATGAGCAGTTCTTC
v_call: TRBV7-6
d_call: TRBD2
clone_size: .
j_call: TRBJ2-1

cdr3_aa: CASSPGTGRRMQYF
cdr3_nt: TGTGCCAGCAGCCCTGGGACAGGCCGACGGATGCAGTACTTC
v_call: TRBV28
d_call: TRBD1
clone_size: .
j_call: TRBJ2-7

cdr3_aa: CASSLGTVANTGELFF
cdr3_nt: TGCGCCAGCAGCTTGGGGACAGTAGCGAACACCGGGGAGCTGTTTTTT
v_call: TRBV5-1
d_call: .
clone_size: .
j_call: TRBJ2-2

cdr3_aa: CASSYLAGGGEQFF
cdr3_nt: TGTGCCAGCAGTTACCTAGCGGGAGGAGGGGAGCAGTTCTTC
v_call: TRBV6-5
d_call: TRBD2
clone_size: .
j_call: TRBJ2-1